This TCR beta chain came from a study of PD-L1 blockade in urothelial cancer. Study summary: From 2014, patients received atezolizumab, given as 1,200 mg intravenously every 3 weeks.

The V and J ends lost 2 bases and 0 bases respectively, with 10 bases between them. The CDR3 has 15 residues. Germline V lookup: CDR1 SEHNR, CDR2 FQNEAQ (reference sequence). Documented time point: pretreatment peripheral blood. The data were produced by immunoSEQ multiplex PCR, yet TCRdb's version contains in-frame clones alone and is incomplete. The profile shows 70,000 or so clones, roughly 88% of them singletons. This sample comprised PBMCs, obtained around atezolizumab (anti-PD-L1) treatment. This rearrangement joins TRBV7-9 to TRBJ2-5; tentative D call: TRBD2 (6 bases). The TCR was taken from a man between 65 and 85 years old with urothelial cancer. DNA of the CDR3: TGTGCCAGCAGCTTAAGGGGCGGGGACCAAGAGACCCAGTACTTC. The encoded protein is CASSLRGGDQETQYF.